One sample yielded the 28 T cell receptor beta chains listed below, sequenced in a study of blood T cell repertoires in COVID-19. The table came from immunoSEQ multiplex PCR; TCRdb's copy has only in-frame clones and leaves some out. Among approximately 250,000 clones listed, roughly 90% were seen once. The material sequenced was PBMCs or T cells enriched from blood (not recorded which). These receptors were taken from a man between 40 and 49 years old who had been exposed to COVID-19.

The rearrangement uses TRBV2 and TRBJ2-3; 9 positions match TRBD1. V trimming: 6 bases; J trimming: 6 bases; junction bases outside the gene matches: 7. The CDR3 runs to 14 residues. Germline V gene data show CDR1 as SNHLY and CDR2 as FYNNEI. CDR3 region: CASRDRGADDTQYF. DNA for the CDR3: TGTGCCAGCAGGGACAGGGGCGCTGATGATACGCAGTATTTT.

The chain uses TRBV11-3 and TRBJ2-7; 9 bases map to TRBD1. V trimming: 5 bases; J trimming: 3 bases; junction bases outside the gene matches: 8. The CDR3 consists of 15 residues. Germline CDR1 is SGHNT and CDR2 is YENEEA. CDR3 bases: TGTGCCAGCAGCCCCCGACCGGGACAGGGCTACGAGCAGTACTTC. It specifies CASSPRPGQGYEQYF. Based on the CDR3 plus reference TRBV11-3 and TRBJ2-7, the full variable domain is EAGVVQSPRYKIIEKKQPVAFWCNPISGHNTLYWYLQNLGQGPELLIRYENEEAVDDSQLPKDRFSAERLKGVDSTLKIQPAELGDSAVYLCASSPRPGQGYEQYFGPGTRLTVT.

The chain combines TRBV9 with TRBJ2-5, with 7 nucleotides matching TRBD1. CDR1 is SGDLS, CDR2 YYNGEE, per germline. This CDR3 comprises 16 residues. The J segment lost 4 bases and the V segment lost 3 bases, leaving 12 bases of the junction unmatched. CDR3 DNA sequence: TGTGCCAGCAGCGGAGGGACAGCACGGACGTCAGAGACCCAGTACTTC. Its protein is CASSGGTARTSETQYF.

The chain carries TRBV28 and TRBJ1-4; TRBD1 might be the D (5 bases). Germline V gene sequence: CDR1 MDHEN, CDR2 SYDVKM. This CDR3 has 14 amino acids. V was pared by 9 bases and J by 0 bases, with 11 bases between. The CDR3 here is CASNRLATNEKLFF. In DNA form, the CDR3 reads TGTGCCAGTAACAGGCTAGCAACTAATGAAAAACTGTTTTTT.

This clone appeared a few times. This chain connects TRBV3-1 (or the pseudogene TRBV3-2) to TRBJ2-1; 7 bases match TRBD1. Losses at the gene ends were 0 bases for V and 0 bases for J; bases not matched to a gene: 5. The CDR3 is 17 residues long. Germline CDR1 is LGHDT and CDR2 is YNNKEL (reference sequence). The CDR3 DNA follows: TGTGCCAGCAGCCAAGATCCACAGGGGCCCTCCTACAATGAGCAGTTCTTC. Encoded protein: CASSQDPQGPSYNEQFF.

The genes are TRBV4-1 and TRBJ1-1, with D possibly TRBD1 on 6 matching bases. The V gene's germline CDR1 is MGHRA and CDR2 YSYEKL. The V end lost 2 bases, the J end lost 1 base, and 8 bases lay between the germline ends. This CDR3 is built from 14 residues. CDR3 region: CASSQRTANTEAFF. CDR3 in DNA: TGCGCCAGCAGCCAACGGACAGCGAACACTGAAGCTTTCTTT.

The chain has TRBV30 and TRBJ2-7; D is possibly TRBD2 (5 bases). Between the trimmed V and J ends, which lost 0 bases and 3 bases, there was a span of 12 bases. CDR1 is GTSNPN, CDR2 SVGIG, per germline (reference sequence). CDR3 length equals 14 residues. The CDR3 bases are TGTGCCTGGAGTGTAGCGGAGACCATCTACGAGCAGTACTTC. This encodes CAWSVAETIYEQYF.

V is TRBV4-1 and J is TRBJ1-5; D gene ambiguous. CDR1 is MGHRA, CDR2 YSYEKL, per germline. This CDR3 contains 15 residues. V lost 2 bases and J 0 bases, leaving 8 bases between the germline ends. CDR3 in DNA: TGCGCCAGCAGCCAAACCCCAGATAGCAATCAGCCCCAGCATTTT. Residues: CASSQTPDSNQPQHF.

Comments on this clone: The junction departs from the called germline gene at one end, perhaps through a read error. J is TRBJ1-1 and V is TRBV5-4; 7 positions agree with TRBD1. Germline V gene data show CDR1 as SGHNT and CDR2 as YYREEE (reference sequence). CDR3 length: 15 amino acids. CDR3 DNA: TGTGCCAGCAGCTTAAACCAGGGGGTGAATACTGAAGCTTTCTTT. This sequence encodes CASSLNQGVNTEAFF.

This chain uses TRBV4-3 with TRBJ2-1, with 9 bases lining up with TRBD2. This CDR3 comprises 17 residues. With 0 bases clipped from V and 6 bases from J, the junction kept 9 bases outside the gene matches. Germline assignment: CDR1 LGHNA and CDR2 YSLEER. CDR3 amino acids: CASSQEVSGSFFNEQFF. The CDR3, as DNA: TGCGCCAGCAGCCAAGAGGTTAGCGGGAGTTTTTTCAATGAGCAGTTCTTC.

This chain links TRBV29-1 with TRBJ1-1, with 7 bases matching TRBD1. The CDR3 contains 14 residues. The germline V gene encodes CDR1 SQVTM and CDR2 ANQGSEA. V was clipped by 2 bases and J by 0 bases; unmatched bases: 3. The CDR3 is CSVEIGQVNTEAFF. The CDR3 DNA reads TGCAGCGTTGAAATTGGACAGGTGAACACTGAAGCTTTCTTT.

The chain joins TRBV14 to TRBJ2-1, with 10 bases identical to TRBD2. CDR1 and CDR2 (germline): SGHDN, FVKESK. The CDR3 is 14 residues long. J was trimmed by 10 bases and V by 4 bases; bases with no gene match: 7. This CDR3 reads CASSPVAGGFEQFF. In DNA, the CDR3 is TGTGCCAGCAGCCCCGTAGCGGGAGGATTCGAGCAGTTCTTC.

This chain joins TRBV30 and TRBJ1-6, with 7 nucleotides matching TRBD1. Trimming cost V 3 bases and J 5 bases; bases outside gene matches: 4. The CDR3 has 14 amino acids. The germline CDR1 and CDR2 sequences are GTSNPN and SVGIG (reference sequence). DNA for the CDR3: TGTGCCTGGAGAGGACAGGTGGATAATTCACCCCTCCACTTT. It is translated as CAWRGQVDNSPLHF.

The J gene is TRBJ2-1, the V gene TRBV25-1; 11 bases align to TRBD2. CDR1 is MGHDK, CDR2 SYGVNS, per germline. The trim removed 3 bases at V and 8 bases at J, leaving 3 bases unmatched. This CDR3 is built from 14 residues. Here the CDR3 DNA reads TGTGCCAGCAGTGATAGCGGGAGGGCCGATGAGCAGTTCTTC. Translation gives CASSDSGRADEQFF.

This clone was counted once. The rearrangement links TRBV19 to TRBJ2-7; TRBD1 aligns across 11 bases. The germline gives CDR1 LNHDA, CDR2 SQIVND (reference sequence). The CDR3 is 14 amino acids. With 5 bases clipped from V and 4 bases from J, the junction kept 4 bases outside the gene matches. CDR3 amino acids: CASSLGQGDYEQYF. Here the CDR3 DNA reads TGTGCCAGTAGTTTGGGACAGGGGGATTACGAGCAGTACTTC.

This clone has just one count. V gene TRBV6-5 combines with J gene TRBJ2-1, with 11 bases fitting TRBD1. Germline CDR1 and CDR2: MNHEY and SVGAGI. The V gene end was trimmed by 5 bases and the J gene end by 7 bases; junction bases not matched to a gene: 7. This CDR3 has 15 residues. The CDR3 DNA sequence: TGTGCCAGCAGTACTCCCGGGACAGGGGGTAATGAGCAGTTCTTC. Translation: CASSTPGTGGNEQFF.

The V gene is TRBV29-1, the J gene TRBJ2-2; TRBD1 might be the D (5 bases). Per germline, CDR1 SQVTM and CDR2 ANQGSEA. The length of the CDR3 is 16 residues. The V and J ends lost 0 bases and 2 bases respectively, with 13 bases between them. DNA for the CDR3: TGCAGCGTTGAAGATTTTGAACAGGCCAACACCGGGGAGCTGTTTTTT. Protein product: CSVEDFEQANTGELFF.

V is TRBV6-5 and J is TRBJ2-5; maybe TRBD1 (6 bases). Per the germline V gene, CDR1 is MNHEY and CDR2 is SVGAGI. Trimming removed 7 bases from V and 5 bases from J, with 20 bases in between. The length of the CDR3 is 15 residues. DNA for the CDR3: TGTGCCAGCACGGAGCCGGGACACCCCTGGGAGACCCAGTACTTC. Encoded protein: CASTEPGHPWETQYF.

The chain is built from TRBV28 and TRBJ2-4; 7 bases map to TRBD2. Germline CDR1 is MDHEN and CDR2 is SYDVKM. The CDR3 spans 15 residues. With V trimmed by 2 bases and J by 3 bases, 4 bases remained unmatched. As DNA, the CDR3 is TGTGCCAGCAGTTTAGGGGGGGACGACAAAAACATTCAGTACTTC. Amino acids: CASSLGGDDKNIQYF.

V usage is TRBV28 and J usage is TRBJ1-4, with TRBD1 identical over 7 bases. V gave up 6 bases and J gave up 5 bases; unmatched junction bases: 9. CDR1 and CDR2 (germline): MDHEN, SYDVKM. This CDR3 has 15 residues. The CDR3 DNA reads TGTGCCAGCAGCCCTGGGGACAGAGAGAATGAAAAACTGTTTTTT. Translation gives CASSPGDRENEKLFF.

J is TRBJ1-4 and V is TRBV5-1, with a tentative D call TRBD1 (5 bases). This CDR3 contains 14 residues. CDR1 is SGHRS and CDR2 is YFSETQ in the germline V gene. The V end lost 3 bases, the J end lost 5 bases, and 11 bases lay between the germline ends. CDR3 residues: CASSSGGPNEKLFF. The CDR3 DNA follows: TGCGCCAGCAGCTCGGGGGGACCCAATGAAAAACTGTTTTTT.

V gene TRBV4-1 combines with J gene TRBJ2-7; D may be TRBD1 (7 bases). This CDR3 has 14 residues. V was shortened by 2 bases and J by 5 bases, with 13 bases between the two germline ends. In germline, CDR1 is MGHRA, CDR2 YSYEKL. The CDR3 bases are TGCGCCAGCAGCCAAATGGCAGGGGGGCACGAGCAGTACTTC. It encodes CASSQMAGGHEQYF.

V and J are TRBV5-8 and TRBJ2-5, with TRBD2 identical over 9 bases. CDR1 is SGHTS, CDR2 YDEGEE, per germline. The J segment lost 4 bases and the V segment lost 4 bases, leaving 14 bases of the junction unmatched. This CDR3 spans 17 amino acids. The CDR3 here is CASSPRVAGERAETQYF. CDR3 DNA sequence: TGTGCCAGCAGCCCGCGGGTAGCGGGAGAGAGAGCAGAGACCCAGTACTTC.

The rearrangement links TRBV27 to TRBJ1-5; a possible D gene is TRBD1 (6 bases). CDR1 MNHEY and CDR2 SMNVEV come from the germline V gene (reference sequence). Trimming shortened V by 5 bases and J by 2 bases, and 10 bases separated the two germline ends. This CDR3 spans 14 amino acids. The CDR3 DNA reads as TGTGCCAGCAGTAGATACAGGGGCAATCAGCCCCAGCATTTT. This gives the protein CASSRYRGNQPQHF.

V and J are TRBV5-1 and TRBJ2-1; D unclear. The ends were cut back, 0 bases at V and 5 bases at J, with 6 bases in the middle. Germline CDR1 SGHRS, CDR2 YFSETQ. The CDR3 has 13 amino acids. CDR3: CASSLALDNEQFF. CDR3 coding DNA: TGCGCCAGCAGCTTGGCCCTCGACAATGAGCAGTTCTTC.

The rearrangement uses TRBV30 and TRBJ1-1; 7 nucleotides agree with TRBD1. The CDR3 has 13 residues. Unmatched junction bases numbered 7, after V lost 8 bases and J lost 1 base. CDR1 and CDR2 (germline): GTSNPN, SVGIG (reference sequence). The CDR3 region has the DNA TGTGCCCGACAGACAGGGACGAACACTGAAGCTTTCTTT. This encodes CARQTGTNTEAFF.

As DNA, the CDR3 is TGCGCCAGCAGCCCGGAGTACCTTGGGGCCAACGTCCTGACTTTC. It encodes CASSPEYLGANVLTF. The rearrangement uses TRBV5-1 and TRBJ2-6; D uncertain. The germline gives CDR1 SGHRS, CDR2 YFSETQ. Trimming took 4 bases from V and 3 from J, leaving 11 bases between them. The CDR3 covers 15 residues.

The rearrangement joins TRBV28 to TRBJ2-1; D unresolved. Germline values: CDR1 MDHEN, CDR2 SYDVKM. The length of the CDR3 is 13 residues. Trimming removed 1 base from V and 4 bases from J, with 5 bases in between. CDR3 coding DNA: TGTGCCAGCAGTTTATCTAATTACAATGAGCAGTTCTTC. Encoded protein: CASSLSNYNEQFF.